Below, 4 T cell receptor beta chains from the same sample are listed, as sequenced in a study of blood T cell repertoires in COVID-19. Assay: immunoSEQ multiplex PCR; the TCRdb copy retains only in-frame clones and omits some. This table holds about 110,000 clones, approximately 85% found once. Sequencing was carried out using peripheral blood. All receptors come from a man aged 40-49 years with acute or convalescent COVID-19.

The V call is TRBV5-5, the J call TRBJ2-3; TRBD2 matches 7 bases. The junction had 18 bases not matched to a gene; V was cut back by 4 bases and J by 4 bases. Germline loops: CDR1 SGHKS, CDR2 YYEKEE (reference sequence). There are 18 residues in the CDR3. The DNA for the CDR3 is TGTGCCAGCAGCGGTACCGGGACTACTACGGCCCTGGCAGATACGCAGTATTTT. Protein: CASSGTGTTTALADTQYF.

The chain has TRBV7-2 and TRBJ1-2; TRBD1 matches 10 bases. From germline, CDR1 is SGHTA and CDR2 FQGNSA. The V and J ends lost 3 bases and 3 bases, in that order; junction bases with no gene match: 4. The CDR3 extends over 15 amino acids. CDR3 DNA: TGTGCCAGCAGCTTTACGACAGGGGGCTACTATGGCTACACCTTC. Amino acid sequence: CASSFTTGGYYGYTF.

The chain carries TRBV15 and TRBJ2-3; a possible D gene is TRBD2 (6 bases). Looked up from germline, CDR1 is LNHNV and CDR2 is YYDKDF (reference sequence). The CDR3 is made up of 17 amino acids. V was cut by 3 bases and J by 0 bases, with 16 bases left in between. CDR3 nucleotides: TGTGCCACCAGCAGGCTCTGGACCGGGACTAGCACAGATACGCAGTATTTT. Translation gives CATSRLWTGTSTDTQYF.

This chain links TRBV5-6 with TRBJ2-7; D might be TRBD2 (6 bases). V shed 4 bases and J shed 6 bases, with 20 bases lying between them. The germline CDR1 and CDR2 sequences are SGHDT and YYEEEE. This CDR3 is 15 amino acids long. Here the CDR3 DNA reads TGTGCCAGCAGCCTCGGAGGGACTTTCCGTCGCGAGCAGTACTTC. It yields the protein CASSLGGTFRREQYF.